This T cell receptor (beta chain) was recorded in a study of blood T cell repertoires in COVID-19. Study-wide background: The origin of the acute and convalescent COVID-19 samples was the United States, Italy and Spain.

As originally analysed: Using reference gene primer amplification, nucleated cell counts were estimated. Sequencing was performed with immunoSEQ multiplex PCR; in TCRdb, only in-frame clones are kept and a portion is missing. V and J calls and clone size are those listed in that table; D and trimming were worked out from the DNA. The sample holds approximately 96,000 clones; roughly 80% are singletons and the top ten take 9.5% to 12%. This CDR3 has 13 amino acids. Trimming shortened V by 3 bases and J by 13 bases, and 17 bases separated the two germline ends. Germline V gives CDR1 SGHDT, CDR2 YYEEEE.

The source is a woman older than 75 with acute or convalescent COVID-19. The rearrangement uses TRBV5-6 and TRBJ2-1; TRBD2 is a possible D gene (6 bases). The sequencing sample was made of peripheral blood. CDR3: CASSWGVGNPQFF. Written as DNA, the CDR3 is TGTGCCAGCAGCTGGGGGGTTGGGAATCCTCAGTTCTTC.